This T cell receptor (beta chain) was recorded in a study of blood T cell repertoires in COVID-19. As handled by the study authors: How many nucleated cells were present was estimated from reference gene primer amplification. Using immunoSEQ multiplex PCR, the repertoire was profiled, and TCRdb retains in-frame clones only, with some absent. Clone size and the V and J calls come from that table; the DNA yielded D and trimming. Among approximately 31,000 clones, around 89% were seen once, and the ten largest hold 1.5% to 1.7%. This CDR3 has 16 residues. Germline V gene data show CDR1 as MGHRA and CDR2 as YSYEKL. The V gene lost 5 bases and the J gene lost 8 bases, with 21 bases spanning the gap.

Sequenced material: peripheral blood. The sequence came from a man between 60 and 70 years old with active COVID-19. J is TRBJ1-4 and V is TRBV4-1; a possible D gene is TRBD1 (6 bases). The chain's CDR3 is CASSTAGAGRGEKLFF. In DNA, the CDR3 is TGCGCCAGCAGCACAGCAGGGGCCGGGCGGGGGGAAAAACTGTTTTTT.